This T cell receptor beta chain was sequenced for a study of cytomegalovirus exposure and HLA in healthy donors. The study's findings and limits: According to the study, around 160 TCR beta chains were cytomegalovirus-associated.

PCR involved 60 Vbeta and 13 Jbeta primers. The assay was immunoSEQ multiplex PCR, and TCRdb's table has in-frame clones only and misses some. The sample holds approximately 130,000 clones, less than 90% seen once. Looked up from germline, CDR1 is MNHEY and CDR2 is SVGAGI. The CDR3 covers 14 residues. Trimming shortened V by 5 bases and J by 5 bases, and 15 bases separated the two germline ends. Details on this clone: Its specificity is not known.

The receptor was derived from a man aged 40-49 years in good health and CMV-seronegative. The chain joins TRBV6-5 to TRBJ1-1; tentative D call: TRBD1 (6 bases). Sequenced material: PBMCs. CDR3 amino acids: CASSGDTRGTEAFF. CDR3 DNA: TGTGCCAGCAGTGGGGACACCCGAGGGACTGAAGCTTTCTTT.